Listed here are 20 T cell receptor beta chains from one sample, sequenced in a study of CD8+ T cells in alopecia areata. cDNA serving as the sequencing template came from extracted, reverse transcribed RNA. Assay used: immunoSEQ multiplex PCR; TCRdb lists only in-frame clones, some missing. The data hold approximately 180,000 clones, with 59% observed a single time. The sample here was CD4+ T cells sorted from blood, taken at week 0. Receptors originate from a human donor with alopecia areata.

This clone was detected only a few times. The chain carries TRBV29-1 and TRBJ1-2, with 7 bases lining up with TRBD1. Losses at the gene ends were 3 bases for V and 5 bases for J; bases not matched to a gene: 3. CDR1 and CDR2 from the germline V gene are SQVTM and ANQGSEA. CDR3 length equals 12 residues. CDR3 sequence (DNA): TGCAGCGTTGACGGGACAGCTTATGGCTACACCTTC. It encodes CSVDGTAYGYTF.

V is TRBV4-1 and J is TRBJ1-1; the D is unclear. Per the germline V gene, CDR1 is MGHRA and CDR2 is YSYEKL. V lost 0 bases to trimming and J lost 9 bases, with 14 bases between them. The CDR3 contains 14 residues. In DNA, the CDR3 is TGCGCCAGCAGCCAAGATCCCGCCCTGGGCCAAGCTTTCTTT. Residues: CASSQDPALGQAFF.

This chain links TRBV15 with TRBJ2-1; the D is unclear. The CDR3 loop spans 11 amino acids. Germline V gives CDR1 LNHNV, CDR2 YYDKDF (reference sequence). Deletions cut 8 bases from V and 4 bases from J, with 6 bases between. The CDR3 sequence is CATLPYNEQFF. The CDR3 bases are TGTGCCACCCTACCATACAATGAGCAGTTCTTC.

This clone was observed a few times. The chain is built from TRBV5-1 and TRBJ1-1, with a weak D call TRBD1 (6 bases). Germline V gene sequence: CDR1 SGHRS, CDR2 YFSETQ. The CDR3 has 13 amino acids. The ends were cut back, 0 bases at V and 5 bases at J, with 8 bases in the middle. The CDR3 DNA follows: TGCGCCAGCAGCTTGGGGACAGAGACTGAAGCTTTCTTT. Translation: CASSLGTETEAFF.

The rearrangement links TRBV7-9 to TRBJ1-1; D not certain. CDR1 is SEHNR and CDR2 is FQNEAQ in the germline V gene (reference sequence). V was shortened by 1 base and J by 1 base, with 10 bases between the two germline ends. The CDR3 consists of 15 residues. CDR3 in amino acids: CASSLVAAANTEAFF. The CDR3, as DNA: TGTGCCAGCAGCTTAGTAGCCGCGGCGAACACTGAAGCTTTCTTT.

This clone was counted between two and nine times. CDR3 protein: CASSLSNQPQHF. CDR3 nucleotides: TGTGCCAGCAGCCTGTCCAATCAGCCCCAGCATTTT. This sequence joins TRBV13 and TRBJ1-5; D remains ambiguous. The CDR3 is made up of 12 amino acids. Trimming took off 5 bases at V and 3 bases at J, with 5 bases between the two ends. CDR1 and CDR2 from the germline V gene are PRHDT and FYEKMQ (reference sequence). Using reference TRBV13 and TRBJ1-5 for the parts outside the CDR3, the full variable domain is AAGVIQSPRHLIKEKRETATLKCYPIPRHDTVYWYQQGPGQDPQFLISFYEKMQSDKGSIPDRFSAQQFSDYHSELNMSSLELGDSALYFCASSLSNQPQHFGDGTRLSIL.

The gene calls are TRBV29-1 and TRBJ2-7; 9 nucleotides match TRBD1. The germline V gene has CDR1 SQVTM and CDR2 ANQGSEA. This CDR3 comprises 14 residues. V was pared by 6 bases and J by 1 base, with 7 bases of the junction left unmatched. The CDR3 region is CSVITGTGSYEQYF. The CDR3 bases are TGCAGCGTGATAACCGGGACAGGGTCCTACGAGCAGTACTTC.

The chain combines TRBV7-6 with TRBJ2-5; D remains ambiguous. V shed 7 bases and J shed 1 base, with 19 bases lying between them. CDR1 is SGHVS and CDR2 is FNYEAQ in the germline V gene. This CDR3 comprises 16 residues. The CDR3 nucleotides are TGTGCCAGCACCACCCCGCCGAACTACCGCCAAGAGACCCAGTACTTC. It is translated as CASTTPPNYRQETQYF.

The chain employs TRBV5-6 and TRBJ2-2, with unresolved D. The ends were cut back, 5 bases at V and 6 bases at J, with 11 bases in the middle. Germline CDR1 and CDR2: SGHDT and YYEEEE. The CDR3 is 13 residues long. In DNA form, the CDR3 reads TGTGCCAGCAGTTCGGCCAACGCCGGGGAGCTGTTTTTT. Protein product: CASSSANAGELFF.

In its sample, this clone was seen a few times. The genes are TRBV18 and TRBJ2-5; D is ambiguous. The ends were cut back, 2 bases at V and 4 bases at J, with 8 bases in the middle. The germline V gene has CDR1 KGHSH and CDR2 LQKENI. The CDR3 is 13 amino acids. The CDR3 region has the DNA TGTGCCAGCTCACCAATGGGCCCAGAGACCCAGTACTTC. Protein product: CASSPMGPETQYF.

For the CDR3, the DNA is TGCGCCAGCAGCCGACAGGGGGATTCCGCCATGGAGACCCAGTACTTC. Translation gives CASSRQGDSAMETQYF. The V call is TRBV5-1, the J call TRBJ2-5, with TRBD1 identical over 9 bases. The CDR3 extends over 16 amino acids. Unmatched junction bases numbered 12, after V lost 4 bases and J lost 5 bases. Looked up from germline, CDR1 is SGHRS and CDR2 is YFSETQ. The whole variable domain, filled in from reference TRBV5-1 and TRBJ2-5, reads KAGVTQTPRYLIKTRGQQVTLSCSPISGHRSVSWYQQTPGQGLQFLFEYFSETQRNKGNFPGRFSGRQFSNSRSEMNVSTLELGDSALYLCASSRQGDSAMETQYFGPGTRLLVL.

This CDR3 reads CASSPGQGREQFF. The CDR3 DNA follows: TGTGCCAGCAGCCCCGGGCAGGGGCGGGAGCAGTTCTTC. The gene calls are TRBV7-2 and TRBJ2-1; maybe TRBD1 (6 bases). The V end was cut by 5 bases, the J end by 10 bases, with 15 bases between. The V gene's germline CDR1 is SGHTA and CDR2 FQGNSA. The CDR3 totals 13 residues. Filled out from reference TRBV7-2 and TRBJ2-1, the complete variable domain reads GAGVSQSPSNKVTEKGKDVELRCDPISGHTALYWYRQSLGQGLEFLIYFQGNSAPDKSGLPSDRFSAERTGGSVSTLTIQRTQQEDSAVYLCASSPGQGREQFFGPGTRLTVL.

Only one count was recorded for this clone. DNA for the CDR3: TGTGCCAGCAGCTTAGACCGGGAGACCCAGTACTTC. Protein sequence: CASSLDRETQYF. This chain connects TRBV7-2 to TRBJ2-5; D call uncertain. CDR3 length equals 12 residues. Trimming took 1 base from V and 5 from J, leaving 5 bases between them. Germline loops: CDR1 SGHTA, CDR2 FQGNSA.

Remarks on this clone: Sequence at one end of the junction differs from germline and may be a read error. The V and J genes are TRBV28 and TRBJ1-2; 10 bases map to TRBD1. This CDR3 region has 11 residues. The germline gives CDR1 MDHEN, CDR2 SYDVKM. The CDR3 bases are TGTGCCAGCAGAGGAGGAGGGGACAGGGGCTTC. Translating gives CASRGGGDRGF.

The CDR3 DNA is TGCAGCGTTGTGGGGAGCTCCTACAATGAGCAGTTCTTC. Translation gives CSVVGSSYNEQFF. V gene TRBV29-1 combines with J gene TRBJ2-1; D is perhaps TRBD2 (5 bases). With 4 bases removed from V and 0 bases from J, the gap between germline ends came to 7 bases. CDR1 SQVTM and CDR2 ANQGSEA come from the germline V gene. The CDR3 is made up of 13 amino acids.

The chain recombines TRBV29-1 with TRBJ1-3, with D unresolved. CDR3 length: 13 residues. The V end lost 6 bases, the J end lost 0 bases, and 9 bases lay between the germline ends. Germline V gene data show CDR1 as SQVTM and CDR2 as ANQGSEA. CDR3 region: CSVGPSSGNTIYF. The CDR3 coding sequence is TGCAGCGTCGGTCCGAGCTCTGGAAACACCATATATTTT.

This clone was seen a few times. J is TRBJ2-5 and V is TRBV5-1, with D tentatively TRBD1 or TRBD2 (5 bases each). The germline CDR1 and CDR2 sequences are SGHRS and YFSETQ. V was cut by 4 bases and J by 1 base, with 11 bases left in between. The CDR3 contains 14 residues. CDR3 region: CASSVGTLQETQYF. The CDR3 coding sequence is TGCGCCAGCAGCGTCGGGACGCTCCAAGAGACCCAGTACTTC. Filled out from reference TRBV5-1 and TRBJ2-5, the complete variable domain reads KAGVTQTPRYLIKTRGQQVTLSCSPISGHRSVSWYQQTPGQGLQFLFEYFSETQRNKGNFPGRFSGRQFSNSRSEMNVSTLELGDSALYLCASSVGTLQETQYFGPGTRLLVL.

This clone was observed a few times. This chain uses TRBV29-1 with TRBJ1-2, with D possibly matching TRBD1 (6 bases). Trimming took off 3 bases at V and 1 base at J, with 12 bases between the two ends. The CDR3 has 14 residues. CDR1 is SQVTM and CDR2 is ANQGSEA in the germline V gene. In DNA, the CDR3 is TGCAGCGTTGACTCGGCAGGGGATAACTATGGCTACACCTTC. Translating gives CSVDSAGDNYGYTF.

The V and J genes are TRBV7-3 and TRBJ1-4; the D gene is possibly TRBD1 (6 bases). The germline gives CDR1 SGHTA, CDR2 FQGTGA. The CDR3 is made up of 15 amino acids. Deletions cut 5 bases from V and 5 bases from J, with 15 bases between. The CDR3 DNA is TGTGCCAGCAGCATCCGTGGGGGGCCAAATGAAAAACTGTTTTTT. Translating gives CASSIRGGPNEKLFF.

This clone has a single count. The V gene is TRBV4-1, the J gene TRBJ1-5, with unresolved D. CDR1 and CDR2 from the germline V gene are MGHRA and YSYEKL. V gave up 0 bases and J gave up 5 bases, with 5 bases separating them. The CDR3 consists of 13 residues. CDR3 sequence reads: CASSQDRYQPQHF. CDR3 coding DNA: TGCGCCAGCAGCCAAGATAGGTATCAGCCCCAGCATTTT.